The rows below give T cell receptor beta chains drawn from one sample of a study. TCRdb reprocessed the RT-PCR reads with MiXCR, giving one entry per CDR3 protein. There are almost 700,000 distinct CDR3 sequences in the sample; 11% to 15% occur only once, and 3.6% lies in the top ten. Input material: memory CD4+ T cells from blood. The source is a female donor in good health, serving as a healthy control. The CDR3 runs from the conserved cysteine through the conserved F or W. D genes are given only for firm matches. Clone size appears in some rows only: once, few, many, or a class for an expanded clone.

CDR3 protein | CDR3 DNA | J gene | CDR3 length | D gene | clone size | V gene
CASSLIEAGMRGYTF | TGTGCCAGCAGCTTAATAGAGGCAGGGATGAGGGGCTACACCTTC | TRBJ1-2 | 15 | . | few | TRBV7-2
CATIEEGWEPQHF | TGTGCCACCATAGAGGAGGGGTGGGAGCCCCAGCATTTT | TRBJ1-5 | 13 | . | . | TRBV24-1
CAISEGMGQGAGELFF | TGTGCCATCAGTGAGGGTATGGGACAGGGAGCCGGGGAGCTGTTTTTT | TRBJ2-2 | 16 | TRBD1 | many | TRBV10-3
CASNELSTDTQYF | TGTGCCAGCAACGAACTTAGCACAGATACGCAGTATTTT | TRBJ2-3 | 13 | . | . | TRBV2
CASSYSGGRTDTQYF | TGTGCCAGCAGTTACTCGGGAGGGCGCACAGATACGCAGTATTTT | TRBJ2-3 | 15 | TRBD2 | many | TRBV6-5
CASSPAWLAGFTGELFF | TGCGCCAGCAGCCCGGCCTGGCTAGCGGGATTCACCGGGGAGCTGTTTTTT | TRBJ2-2 | 17 | TRBD2 | few | TRBV5-1
CASSPEAGDYQPQHF | TGCGCCAGCAGCCCCGAGGCAGGGGATTATCAGCCCCAGCATTTT | TRBJ1-5 | 15 | . | few | TRBV5-1
CATSDPLLGTGADTQYF | TGTGCCACCAGTGATCCTCTCCTAGGGACAGGGGCAGATACGCAGTATTTT | TRBJ2-3 | 17 | TRBD1 | few | TRBV24-1
CASKNLGFEAFF | TGTGCCAGCAAAAATCTCGGGTTTGAAGCTTTCTTT | TRBJ1-1 | 12 | . | . | TRBV7-9
CASSQGDRDNYGYTF | TGTGCCAGCAGCCAAGGGGACAGGGATAACTATGGCTACACCTTC | TRBJ1-2 | 15 | TRBD1 | few | TRBV3-1
CASSLQAYQPQHF | TGTGCCAGCAGCTTACAGGCCTACCAGCCCCAGCATTTT | TRBJ1-5 | 13 | . | . | TRBV7-2
CATSDRGTEAFF | TGTGCCACCAGTGACAGGGGGACTGAAGCTTTCTTT | TRBJ1-1 | 12 | TRBD1 | few | TRBV24-1
CASSYTGQAYNEQFF | TGTGCCAGCAGCTACACTGGACAGGCCTACAATGAGCAGTTCTTC | TRBJ2-1 | 15 | TRBD1 | many | TRBV5-5
CASSQETGPYEQYF | TGCGCCAGCAGCCAAGAAACAGGGCCCTACGAGCAGTACTTC | TRBJ2-7 | 14 | . | many | TRBV4-3
CASSYRGMSEQFF | TGCGCCAGCAGCTACCGGGGGATGAGTGAGCAGTTCTTC | TRBJ2-1 | 13 | . | few | TRBV5-1
CSARSSGTYYEQYF | TGCAGTGCTAGATCCTCCGGGACATACTACGAGCAGTACTTC | TRBJ2-7 | 14 | . | few | TRBV20-1
CSVEDLRAQYF | TGCAGCGTTGAGGATCTGCGGGCACAGTACTTC | TRBJ2-7 | 11 | . | many | TRBV29-1
CATSDPRQGLYTF | TGTGCCACCAGTGACCCCCGGCAGGGTTTATACACCTTC | TRBJ1-2 | 13 | . | . | TRBV24-1
CASSPSHGGNIQYF | TGTGCCAGCAGTCCCTCACATGGGGGAAACATTCAGTACTTC | TRBJ2-4 | 14 | . | many | TRBV27
CSARHSPNQPQHF | TGCAGTGCTAGGCACAGCCCCAATCAGCCCCAGCATTTT | TRBJ1-5 | 13 | . | few | TRBV20-1
CASSFVEDSPLHF | TGTGCCAGCAGCTTTGTAGAGGATTCACCCCTCCACTTT | TRBJ1-6 | 13 | . | . | TRBV7-9
CASSSVISNTGELFF | TGCGCCAGCAGCTCGGTCATATCGAACACCGGGGAGCTGTTTTTT | TRBJ2-2 | 15 | . | few | TRBV5-1
CASSLVVGATSTGELFF | TGTGCCAGCAGTTTAGTGGTGGGGGCGACGAGCACCGGGGAGCTGTTTTTT | TRBJ2-2 | 17 | . | few | TRBV28
CASSPRGQGDEQYF | TGTGCCAGCAGCCCCAGGGGGCAGGGCGACGAGCAGTACTTC | TRBJ2-7 | 14 | TRBD1 | few | TRBV28
CSARAFASGSRETQYF | TGCAGTGCTAGAGCTTTTGCTAGCGGGAGTAGGGAGACCCAGTACTTC | TRBJ2-5 | 16 | TRBD2 | . | TRBV20-1
CASSQEVVAVAKNIQYF | TGTGCCAGCAGCCAAGAAGTGGTGGCGGTAGCCAAAAACATTCAGTACTTC | TRBJ2-4 | 17 | . | . | TRBV3-1
CASSARAGRGNLAGAGTDTQYF | TGTGCCAGCAGCGCCCGGGCCGGGAGGGGAAACTTAGCGGGAGCTGGCACAGATACGCAGTATTTT | TRBJ2-3 | 22 | TRBD2 | . | TRBV7-3
CASSSVALSSYNEQFF | TGTGCCAGCAGTTCAGTGGCCTTGAGCTCCTACAATGAGCAGTTCTTC | TRBJ2-1 | 16 | . | many | TRBV6-2/TRBV6-3
CASRRDSSGGYTQYF | TGTGCCAGCAGGAGGGACTCGTCTGGTGGTTATACGCAGTATTTT | TRBJ2-3 | 15 | . | . | TRBV2